This TCR beta chain is drawn from a study of PD-L1 blockade in urothelial cancer. Looking at the study overall: It was at 3 weeks (second dose) and 6 weeks after treatment start that blood was analyzed.

Produced via immunoSEQ multiplex PCR; TCRdb's table is partial and in-frame only. The sample carries 130,000 or so clones, roughly 80% recorded once. V lost 1 base to trimming and J lost 4 bases; unmatched junction nucleotides: 1. Germline V gene data show CDR1 as MGHRA and CDR2 as YSYEKL. The CDR3 is 15 amino acids. Time point specified: pretreatment peripheral blood. The origin of this receptor is a man in his fifties with urothelial cancer. The chain uses TRBV4-1 and TRBJ1-5, with 10 bases that match TRBD1. The sample here was PBMCs, taken around atezolizumab (anti-PD-L1) treatment. The CDR3 DNA sequence: TGCGCCAGCAGCCAAGGGACAGGGGGGAATCAGCCCCAGCATTTT. Translating gives CASSQGTGGNQPQHF.